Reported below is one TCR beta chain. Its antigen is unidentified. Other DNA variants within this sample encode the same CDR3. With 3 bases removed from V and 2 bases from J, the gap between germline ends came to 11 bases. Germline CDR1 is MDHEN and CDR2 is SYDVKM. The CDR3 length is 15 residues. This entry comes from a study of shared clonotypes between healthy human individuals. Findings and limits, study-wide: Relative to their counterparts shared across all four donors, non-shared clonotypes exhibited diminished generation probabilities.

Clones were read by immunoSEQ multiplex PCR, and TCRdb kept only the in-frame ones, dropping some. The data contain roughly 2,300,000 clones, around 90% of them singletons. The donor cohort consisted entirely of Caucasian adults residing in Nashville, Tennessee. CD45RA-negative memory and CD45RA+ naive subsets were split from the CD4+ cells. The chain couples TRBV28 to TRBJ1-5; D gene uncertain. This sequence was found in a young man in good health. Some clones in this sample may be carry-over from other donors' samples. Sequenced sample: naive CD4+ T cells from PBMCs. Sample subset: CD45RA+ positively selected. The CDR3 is CASSLAGLGNQPQHF. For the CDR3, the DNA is TGTGCCAGCAGTTTGGCCGGCCTAGGCAATCAGCCCCAGCATTTT.